A single sample gave rise to the 10 T cell receptor beta chains below, sequenced in a study of T cells after yellow fever vaccination. TCRdb recomputed calls from the 5' RACE reads with MiXCR, one row per CDR3 protein. This sample carries some 260,000 distinct CDR3 sequences, roughly 5.6% of them seen once, and the ten largest clones take roughly 3.4%. The sample consisted of CD4+ T cells sorted from PBMCs, taken on the day of the yellow fever booster vaccination. These receptor sequences come from a man between 18 and 35 years old who received the YFV17D yellow fever vaccine.

This clonotype came up a few times. The chain combines TRBV6-6 with TRBJ2-5; 7 bases align to TRBD2. The CDR3 runs 13 residues. The V gene's germline CDR1 is MNHNY and CDR2 SVGAGI (reference sequence). With 6 bases clipped from V and 5 bases from J, the junction kept 6 bases outside the gene matches. CDR3 residues: CASSGAGFETQYF. DNA of the CDR3: TGTGCCAGCAGCGGAGCGGGGTTTGAGACCCAGTACTTC.

The sample holds a few counts of this clonotype. The chain has TRBV6-5 and TRBJ2-1; no reliable D call. Germline assignment: CDR1 MNHEY and CDR2 SVGAGI. The CDR3 is made up of 14 amino acids. Trimming left V 4 bases short and J 10 bases short, with 17 bases between. CDR3 DNA: TGTGCCAGCAGTTCGTCGCTATGGGCCCAGGAGCAGTTCTTC. Its translation: CASSSSLWAQEQFF.

In this sample, this clonotype turned up many times. The chain couples TRBV12-3 or TRBV12-4 to TRBJ1-5; D gene unclear. V was trimmed by 3 bases and J by 1 base, leaving 4 bases between them. CDR3 length: 13 residues. The CDR3 coding sequence is TGTGCCAGCAGTTTGATGAGCAATCAGCCCCAGCATTTT. This codes for CASSLMSNQPQHF.

At least ten counts were recorded for this clonotype. The gene calls are TRBV5-1 and TRBJ2-6, with D maybe TRBD2 (6 bases). V was shortened by 4 bases and J by 0 bases, with 11 bases between the two germline ends. The CDR3 contains 16 residues. Germline V gene data show CDR1 as SGHRS and CDR2 as YFSETQ. The CDR3 sequence is CASSGGLGSGANVLTF. CDR3 nucleotide sequence: TGCGCCAGCAGCGGGGGACTCGGCTCTGGGGCCAACGTCCTGACTTTC.

There are many counts of this clonotype. The chain combines TRBV7-9 with TRBJ2-2, with no clear D. With 4 bases removed from V and 1 base from J, the gap between germline ends came to 7 bases. This CDR3 has 14 residues. Germline V gene data show CDR1 as SEHNR and CDR2 as FQNEAQ (reference sequence). CDR3 residues: CASSSWENTGELFF. In DNA, the CDR3 is TGTGCCAGCAGCTCCTGGGAGAACACCGGGGAGCTGTTTTTT.

This clonotype was seen more than once but under ten times. The V and J genes are TRBV5-1 and TRBJ1-2; D is possibly TRBD1 (5 bases). V was clipped by 2 bases and J by 4 bases, with 12 bases between them. The length of the CDR3 is 14 residues. Germline CDR1 and CDR2: SGHRS and YFSETQ. This CDR3 reads CASSFIGEGYGYTF. CDR3 nucleotides: TGCGCCAGCAGCTTCATAGGGGAGGGCTATGGCTACACCTTC.

This clonotype was found many times. The rearrangement joins TRBV20-1 to TRBJ1-3, with TRBD1 as a possible D gene (6 bases). The V gene's germline CDR1 is DFQATT and CDR2 SNEGSKA (reference sequence). This CDR3 has 14 amino acids. Trimming shortened V by 5 bases and J by 5 bases, and 16 bases separated the two germline ends. CDR3 sequence (DNA): TGCAGTGCTTTCATGCCGAGGGGGAGAAACACCATATATTTT. It translates to CSAFMPRGRNTIYF.

This clonotype was counted between two and nine times. V is TRBV7-3 and J is TRBJ1-6, with 9 bases that match TRBD1. The trim removed 1 base at V and 9 bases at J, leaving 4 bases unmatched. Germline CDR1 reads SGHTA; CDR2 reads FQGTGA. The CDR3 extends over 15 amino acids. This CDR3 is CASSLNTGGGSPLHF. CDR3 nucleotide sequence: TGTGCCAGCAGCTTAAATACAGGGGGCGGTTCACCCCTCCACTTT.

This clonotype has only a few counts. The genes are TRBV12-3 or TRBV12-4 and TRBJ1-1; D not certain. CDR3 size: 14 residues. Trimming took off 7 bases at V and 2 bases at J, with 14 bases between the two ends. CDR3 residues: CASTLRTGNTEAFF. The CDR3 DNA sequence: TGTGCCAGCACCCTAAGGACGGGAAACACTGAAGCTTTCTTT.

The V and J genes are TRBV19 and TRBJ2-2; 7 nucleotides line up with TRBD2. Per germline, CDR1 LNHDA and CDR2 SQIVND (reference sequence). CDR3 length: 14 amino acids. V dropped 5 bases and J dropped 4; count of bases not matched to a gene: 4. Written as DNA, the CDR3 is TGTGCCAGTAGTGGGGGACTAAGCACCGGGGAGCTGTTTTTT. It yields the protein CASSGGLSTGELFF.